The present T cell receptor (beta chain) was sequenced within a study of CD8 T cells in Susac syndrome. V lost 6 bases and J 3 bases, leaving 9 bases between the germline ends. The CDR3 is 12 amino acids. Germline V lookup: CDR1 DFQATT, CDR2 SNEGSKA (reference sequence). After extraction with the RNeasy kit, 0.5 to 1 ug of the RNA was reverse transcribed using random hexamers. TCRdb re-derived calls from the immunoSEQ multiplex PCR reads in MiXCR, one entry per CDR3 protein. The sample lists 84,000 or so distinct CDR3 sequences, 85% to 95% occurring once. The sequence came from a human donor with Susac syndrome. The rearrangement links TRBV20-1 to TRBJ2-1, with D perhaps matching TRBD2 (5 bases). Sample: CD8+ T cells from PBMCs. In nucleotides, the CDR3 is TGCAGTGCCCCCCGGGGCTACAATGAGCAGTTCTTC. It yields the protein CSAPRGYNEQFF.